This is a list of T cell receptor beta chains from one sample in a study of T cell changes during pregnancy in multiple sclerosis. The table came from immunoSEQ multiplex PCR; TCRdb's copy has only in-frame clones and leaves some out. The sample carries 80,000 to 95,000 clones, around 93% recorded once. The specimen was peripheral blood, collected in the third trimester of pregnancy. The receptor source for this set is a female donor in good health, enrolled as a control in a pregnancy study. The CDR3 runs from the conserved cysteine through the conserved F or W. A D gene is named only where the DNA matches it firmly. Clone size, where shown, is once, few, many, or a class for clones that have expanded.

v_call	j_call	clone_size	d_call	cdr3_nt	cdr3_aa
TRBV28	TRBJ1-5	NA	NA	TGTGCCTCAAGAGGGGGGGGGCAGCCCCAGCATTTT	CASRGGGQPQHF
TRBV5-1	TRBJ2-1	NA	NA	TGCGCCAGCAGCTTGGCAGGGTCGGTGTACAATGAGCAGTTCTTC	CASSLAGSVYNEQFF
TRBV6-6	TRBJ2-2	NA	TRBD1	TGTGCCAGCAGTGCCGACAGGGGCGGCACCGGGGAGCTGTTTTTT	CASSADRGGTGELFF
TRBV5-1	TRBJ2-7	few	TRBD2	TGCGCCAGCAGCTATGAGACTAGCGGGTACGAGCAGTACTTC	CASSYETSGYEQYF
TRBV27	TRBJ2-5	NA	TRBD2	TGTGCCAGCAGTTTAAGTCCGGGAGGGCCTACGCAAGAGACCCAGTACTTC	CASSLSPGGPTQETQYF
TRBV5-5	TRBJ1-2	NA	TRBD1	TGTGCCAGCAGCTCCTCGGGACAGGGGTATTCTGGCTACACCTTC	CASSSSGQGYSGYTF
TRBV5-1	TRBJ2-1	once	TRBD2	TGCGCCAGCAGCTTGTCCCCGACTAGCGGATACAATGAGCAGTTCTTC	CASSLSPTSGYNEQFF
TRBV6-1	TRBJ1-5	once	TRBD1	TGTGCCAGCAGTCTCGGGGACAGGGATAATCAGCCCCAGCATTTT	CASSLGDRDNQPQHF
TRBV2	TRBJ1-5	once	TRBD1	TGTGCCAGCAGAAAAGGGGGCGGCAATCAGCCCCAGCATTTT	CASRKGGGNQPQHF
TRBV5-1	TRBJ1-4	NA	NA	TGCGCCAGCAGCTTGGCCGGGGGGGGCGCCGGGGATGAAAAACTGTTTTTT	CASSLAGGGAGDEKLFF
TRBV29-1	TRBJ1-5	NA	TRBD1	TGCAGCGCCGCGGGACAGGGCCAAAATCAGCCCCAGCATTTT	CSAAGQGQNQPQHF
TRBV5-1	TRBJ1-3	NA	NA	TGCGCCAGCAGCCGGGGGAGCTCTGGAAACACCATATATTTT	CASSRGSSGNTIYF
TRBV5-1	TRBJ2-1	NA	TRBD2	TGCGCCAGCAGCTCCTCCGGGGGGTACAATGAGCAGTTCTTC	CASSSSGGYNEQFF
TRBV14	TRBJ1-2	NA	TRBD1	TGTGCCAGCACACCGGGACAGGGGTACTATGGCTACACCTTC	CASTPGQGYYGYTF
TRBV18	TRBJ1-3	NA	TRBD1	TGTGCCAGCTCACCCGCTGGGACAGGTGACGGAAACACCATATATTTT	CASSPAGTGDGNTIYF
TRBV19	TRBJ1-5	NA	TRBD1	TGTGCCAGTAACCCACAGGGGACTCATCAGCCCCAGCATTTT	CASNPQGTHQPQHF
TRBV7-2	TRBJ2-3	NA	NA	TGTGCCAGCAGCTTCTCCTGGGGGCAAGATACGCAGTATTTT	CASSFSWGQDTQYF
TRBV10-3	TRBJ2-3	once	TRBD1	TGTGCCATCAGTGAGTCGAAAGGGGGCCGCACAGATACGCAGTATTTT	CAISESKGGRTDTQYF
TRBV4-1	TRBJ1-4	NA	TRBD1	TGCGCCAGCAGCCCAGAGGGACAGGGGAATGAAAAACTGTTTTTT	CASSPEGQGNEKLFF
TRBV5-1	TRBJ2-3	NA	NA	TGCGCCAGCAGCTTGGTACCCGGGGATCCAGATACGCAGTATTTT	CASSLVPGDPDTQYF
TRBV7-9	TRBJ2-7	NA	TRBD2	TGTGCCAGCAGCTTACGGATGGGCGGACTAGCGGATTACGAGCAGTACTTC	CASSLRMGGLADYEQYF
TRBV19	TRBJ2-1	once	TRBD2	TGTGCCAGTAGCTTAGCGGGAGGGCTCAATGAGCAGTTCTTC	CASSLAGGLNEQFF
TRBV27	TRBJ2-7	NA	TRBD1	TGTGCCAGCAGAACTACCGGGACAGGGATTTACGAGCAGTACTTC	CASRTTGTGIYEQYF
TRBV14	TRBJ2-1	NA	TRBD2	TGTGCCAGCAGCCAGGGCTTCGGGCTAGCGGGGTACAATGAGCAGTTCTTC	CASSQGFGLAGYNEQFF
TRBV5-4	TRBJ1-2	NA	NA	TGTGCCATTAAGGACAGCTTCACGTCTAACTATGGCTACACCTTC	CAIKDSFTSNYGYTF
TRBV19	TRBJ2-7	NA	TRBD1	TGTGCCAGTAGTCCTGGGGACAGCTACGAGCAGTACTTC	CASSPGDSYEQYF
TRBV30	TRBJ2-5	NA	TRBD1	TGTGCCTTAAACACGGGACAGGGTTTGGAGACCCAGTACTTC	CALNTGQGLETQYF
TRBV6-1	TRBJ2-7	NA	TRBD2	TGTGCGAGCTTCGAGGTAGCGGGAGCCTACGAGCAGTACTTC	CASFEVAGAYEQYF
TRBV19	TRBJ2-7	NA	NA	TGTGCCAGTAGCGATAGGGGTTACGAGCAGTACTTC	CASSDRGYEQYF
TRBV18	TRBJ2-7	NA	NA	TGTGCCAGCTCACCGGCGGGACAGACCCTTACCTACGAGCAGTACTTC	CASSPAGQTLTYEQYF
TRBV4-1	TRBJ2-7	NA	NA	TGCGCCAGCAGCCCCCGACCGCGGGCCAGCATATTGCCCCACGAGCAGTACTTC	CASSPRPRASILPHEQYF
TRBV2	TRBJ2-1	NA	NA	TGTGCCAGCATTAACTACAATGAGCAGTTCTTC	CASINYNEQFF
TRBV28	TRBJ2-3	NA	TRBD1	TGTGCCAGCAGTTACAGGGGGCTCAACACAGATACGCAGTATTTT	CASSYRGLNTDTQYF
TRBV28	TRBJ1-3	NA	NA	TGTGCCAGCAGTACTTCAGGGGAACGGAACACCATATATTTT	CASSTSGERNTIYF
TRBV7-9	TRBJ2-1	NA	TRBD2	TGTGCCAGCACCAGGGGACTAGCGGGTTACAATGAGCAGTTCTTC	CASTRGLAGYNEQFF
TRBV6-4	TRBJ1-1	NA	TRBD1	TGTGCCAGGAAGAACCCTTCGGACAGGGGCAGGGAAGCTTTCTTT	CARKNPSDRGREAFF
TRBV6-5	TRBJ1-1	NA	NA	TGTGCCAGCAGTCCTCGAGGGAGGTCGAACACTGAAGCTTTCTTT	CASSPRGRSNTEAFF
TRBV7-9	TRBJ1-2	NA	TRBD1	TGTGCCAGCAGCTTCGGACAGGGGGCTGGCTACACCTTC	CASSFGQGAGYTF
TRBV18	TRBJ2-4	NA	TRBD1	TGTGCCAGCTCACCTTCCGGGACAGGAGACATTCAGTACTTC	CASSPSGTGDIQYF
TRBV6-5	TRBJ2-5	NA	TRBD1	TGTGCCAGCAGCAACCGGGACAGGGGGCCCAAGACCCAGTACTTC	CASSNRDRGPKTQYF
TRBV10-1	TRBJ2-7	NA	NA	TGCGCCAGCAGACGAGGGAGCCACGAGCAGTACTTC	CASRRGSHEQYF
TRBV2	TRBJ2-7	NA	TRBD2	TGTGCCAGCAGCGCGGGGGGACACGAGCAGTACTTC	CASSAGGHEQYF
TRBV5-1	TRBJ2-7	NA	NA	TGCGCCAGCAGCTTGGCGGGATGGGGGCAGGACCTCTACGAGCAGTACTTC	CASSLAGWGQDLYEQYF